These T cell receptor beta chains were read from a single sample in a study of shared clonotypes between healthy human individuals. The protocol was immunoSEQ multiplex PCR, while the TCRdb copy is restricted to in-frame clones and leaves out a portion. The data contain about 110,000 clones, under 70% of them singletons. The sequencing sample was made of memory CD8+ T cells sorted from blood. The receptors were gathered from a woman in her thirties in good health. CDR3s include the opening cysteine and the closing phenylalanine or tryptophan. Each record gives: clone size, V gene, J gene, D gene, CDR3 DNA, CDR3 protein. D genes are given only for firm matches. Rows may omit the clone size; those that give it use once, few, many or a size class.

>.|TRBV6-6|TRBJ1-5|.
TGTGCCAGCAGTTACATCCGACAGCCCCAGCATTTT
CASSYIRQPQHF
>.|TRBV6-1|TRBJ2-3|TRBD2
TGTGCCAGCAGTGACGTGGCTAGCGGTGACACAGATACGCAGTATTTT
CASSDVASGDTDTQYF
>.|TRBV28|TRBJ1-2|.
TGTGCCAGCGCGGTCGAGGGGCCGTTAGCTAACTATGGCTACACCTTC
CASAVEGPLANYGYTF
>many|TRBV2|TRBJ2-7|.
TGTGCCAGCAGCCCTACAGGGACCTACGAGCAGTACTTC
CASSPTGTYEQYF
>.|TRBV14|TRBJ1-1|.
TGTGCCAGCAGCCAAAACGGGGACACTGAAGCTTTCTTT
CASSQNGDTEAFF
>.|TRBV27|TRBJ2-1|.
TGTGCCAGCAGTTTTTCCGGGTTTGCTGAGCAGTTCTTC
CASSFSGFAEQFF
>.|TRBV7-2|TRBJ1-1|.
TGTGCCAGCAGCACGCAGAGGGACACTGAAGCTTTCTTT
CASSTQRDTEAFF
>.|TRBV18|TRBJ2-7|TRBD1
TGTGCCAGCTCACTTTACAGGGGGACTTACGAGCAGTACTTC
CASSLYRGTYEQYF
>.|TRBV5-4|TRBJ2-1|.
TGTGCCAGCAGCTTAAATCGGGGCGAAATGTACAATGAGCAGTTCTTC
CASSLNRGEMYNEQFF
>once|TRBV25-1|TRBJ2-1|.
TGTGCCAGCAGTGAATACAGGACAGCCTTTTCCTACAATGAGCAGTTCTTC
CASSEYRTAFSYNEQFF
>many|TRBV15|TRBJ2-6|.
TGTGCCACCAGCAGAGTGGCGGTCTACTCTGGGGCCAACGTCCTGACTTTC
CATSRVAVYSGANVLTF
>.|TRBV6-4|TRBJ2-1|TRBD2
TGTGCCAGCAGCCCGACTAGCGGGATCTACAATGAGCAGTTCTTC
CASSPTSGIYNEQFF
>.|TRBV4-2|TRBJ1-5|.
TGTGCCAGCAGCCCCATAATGGAGGGAGAGCCCCAGCATTTT
CASSPIMEGEPQHF
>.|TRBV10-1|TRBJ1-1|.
TGCGCCAGCAGTGAATACGGCACTGAAGCTTTCTTT
CASSEYGTEAFF
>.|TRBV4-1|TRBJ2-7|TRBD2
TGCGCCAGCAGCCAAGGGGCTCTAGCGGGAGTCTACGAGCAGTACTTC
CASSQGALAGVYEQYF
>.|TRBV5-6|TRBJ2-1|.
TGTGCCAGCAGCTTGGTCCTCGGGGGCAATGAGCAGTTCTTC
CASSLVLGGNEQFF
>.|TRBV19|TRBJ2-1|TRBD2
TGTGCCAGTAGTAAGGGACTAGCGGATTACAATGAGCAGTTCTTC
CASSKGLADYNEQFF
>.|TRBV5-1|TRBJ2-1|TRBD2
TGCGCCAGCAGCTTGGCCGGGCTAGCGGGAGAGAATGAGCAGTTCTTC
CASSLAGLAGENEQFF
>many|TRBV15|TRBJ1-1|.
TGTGCCACCAGCAGAGATCCGTCCGCATATGGAGCTTTCTTT
CATSRDPSAYGAFF
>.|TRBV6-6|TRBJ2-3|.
TGTGCCAGCAGCACCACAGATACGCAGTATTTT
CASSTTDTQYF
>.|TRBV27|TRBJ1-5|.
TGTGCCAGCAGTCCGTACAGGGTCTGGGGGAGCAATCAGCCCCAGCATTTT
CASSPYRVWGSNQPQHF
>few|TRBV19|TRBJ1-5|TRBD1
TGTGCCAGTACTCCAGGGGACAGGACTTTTAGCAATCAGCCCCAGCATTTT
CASTPGDRTFSNQPQHF
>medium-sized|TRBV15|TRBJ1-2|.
TGTGCCACCAGCAGAGATCTAAAGATTTATGGCTACACCTTC
CATSRDLKIYGYTF
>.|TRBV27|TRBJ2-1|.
TGTGCCAGCAGTTTGGGATGGAATGAGCAGTTCTTC
CASSLGWNEQFF
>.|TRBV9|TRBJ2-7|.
TGTGCCAGCAGCGTAGGGGACAACTACGAGCAGTACTTC
CASSVGDNYEQYF
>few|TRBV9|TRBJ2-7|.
TGTGCCAGCAGCGTCGAGGGGGGCCCCTCCTACGAGCAGTACTTC
CASSVEGGPSYEQYF
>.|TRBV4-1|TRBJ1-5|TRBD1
TGCGCCAGCAGCCAACCGACTGGGACAGGAGTTTATAGCAATCAGCCCCAGCATTTT
CASSQPTGTGVYSNQPQHF
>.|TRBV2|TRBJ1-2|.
TGTGCCAGCAGTGAACCCACAGGGTTATCCTATGGCTACACCTTC
CASSEPTGLSYGYTF
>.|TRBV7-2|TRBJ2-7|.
TGTGCCAGCAGCTTAGGGATAGCCTACGAGCAGTACTTC
CASSLGIAYEQYF
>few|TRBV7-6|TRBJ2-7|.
TGTGCCAGCAGCTTAGGTCCAGCGGCTATCTCCTACGAGCAGTACTTC
CASSLGPAAISYEQYF
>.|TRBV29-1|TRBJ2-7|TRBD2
TGCAGCGTGGGGTCCGGGGAGGGGAGCGAGCAGTACTTC
CSVGSGEGSEQYF
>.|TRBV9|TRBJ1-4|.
TGTGCCAGCAGCCTCCCAGGGGAAGCGGAAAAACTGTTTTTT
CASSLPGEAEKLFF
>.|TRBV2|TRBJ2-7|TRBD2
TGTGCCAGCAAAGGGACTAGCGGGACGTACGAGCAGTACTTC
CASKGTSGTYEQYF
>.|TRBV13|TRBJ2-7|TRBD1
TGTGCCAGCAGCTTAGAGGGGGCTGGATACGAGCAGTACTTC
CASSLEGAGYEQYF
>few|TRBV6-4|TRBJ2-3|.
TGTGCCAGCAGTGGGGCGGATTCTGACACAGATACGCAGTATTTT
CASSGADSDTDTQYF
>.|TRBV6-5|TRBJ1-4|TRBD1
TGTGCCAGCAGTCACAGGGGGCGAGCTAATGAAAAACTGTTTTTT
CASSHRGRANEKLFF
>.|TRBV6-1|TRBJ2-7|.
TGTGCCCTCGAGGACTTCTTTTCCCCCTACGAGCAGTACTTC
CALEDFFSPYEQYF
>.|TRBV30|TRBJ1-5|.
TGTGCCTGGAGTGCGGGCGGCAATCAGCCCCAGCATTTT
CAWSAGGNQPQHF
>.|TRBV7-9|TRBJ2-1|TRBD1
TGTGCCAGCAGCGCCGGCGGGACAGGGCCTTACAATGAGCAGTTCTTC
CASSAGGTGPYNEQFF
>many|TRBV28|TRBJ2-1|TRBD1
TGTGCCAGCACCCCCGGGGACAGGGATGTCAATGAGCAGTTCTTC
CASTPGDRDVNEQFF
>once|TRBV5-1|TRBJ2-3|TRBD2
TGCGCCAGCAGGTTGTGGCTAGCGGGAGAGAGGGCAGATACGCAGTATTTT
CASRLWLAGERADTQYF
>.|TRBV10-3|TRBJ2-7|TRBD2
TGTGCCATCAGTGACCCGGGGGGGGACCGCTACGAGCAGTACTTC
CAISDPGGDRYEQYF
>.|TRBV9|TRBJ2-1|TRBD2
TGTGCCAGCAGCGTAGGTGGACTAGCGGGACGCTACAATGAGCAGTTCTTC
CASSVGGLAGRYNEQFF
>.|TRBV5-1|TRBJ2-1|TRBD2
TGCGCCAGCAGCTTGGGGTTTAGCGGGAGGGCAAATGAGCAGTTCTTC
CASSLGFSGRANEQFF
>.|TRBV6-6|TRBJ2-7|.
TGTGCCAGCAGTTACAATGACAGGAGCTCCTACGAGCAGTACTTC
CASSYNDRSSYEQYF
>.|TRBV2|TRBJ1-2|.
TGTGCCTTCCCTCAGACAGCGGGCTATGGCTACACCTTC
CAFPQTAGYGYTF
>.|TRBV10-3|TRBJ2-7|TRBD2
TGTGCCATTGGACTAGCGGGAGATTACGAGCAGTACTTC
CAIGLAGDYEQYF
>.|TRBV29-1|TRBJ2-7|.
TGCAGCGTTAATACAGTGCAGGGCACCGAGCAGTACTTC
CSVNTVQGTEQYF
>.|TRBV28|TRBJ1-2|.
TGTGCCAGCAGTTTTTCCGGTAGGGAGCGCTATGGCTACACCTTC
CASSFSGRERYGYTF
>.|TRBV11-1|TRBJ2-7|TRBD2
TGTGCCAGCAGCTTGCAGCGGGACTCCTACGAGCAGTACTTC
CASSLQRDSYEQYF
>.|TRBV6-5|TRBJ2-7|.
TGTGCCACCGGATGGACACCTTACCCCTACGAGCAGTACTTC
CATGWTPYPYEQYF
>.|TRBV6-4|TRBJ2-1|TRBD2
TGTGCCAGCAGTGAAGCGGGAGGGGTCAATGAGCAGTTCTTC
CASSEAGGVNEQFF
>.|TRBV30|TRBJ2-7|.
TGTGCCTGGAGGCAGACGGATTGGTTTGGCGAGCAGTACTTC
CAWRQTDWFGEQYF
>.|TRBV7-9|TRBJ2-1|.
TGTGCCAGCAGCTTAGGCCCGACGACTAATGAGCAGTTCTTC
CASSLGPTTNEQFF
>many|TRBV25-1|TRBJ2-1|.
TGTGCCAGCAGTGACCCCAGGGGAAGTAGCAATGAGCAGTTCTTC
CASSDPRGSSNEQFF
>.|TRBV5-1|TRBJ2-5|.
TGCGCCAGCAGCTTTGGACCCCATTGGCGGGAGACCCAGTACTTC
CASSFGPHWRETQYF